Listed below are T cell receptor beta chains from one sample, sequenced in a study of cytomegalovirus exposure and HLA in healthy donors. TCRdb keeps only in-frame clones here, not all; method: immunoSEQ multiplex PCR. In the table there are 80,000 or so clones, about 60% of which are singletons. The sample taken for sequencing was PBMCs. All receptors come from a man aged 25-40 years in good health and CMV-seropositive. CDR3s include the opening cysteine and the closing phenylalanine or tryptophan. D genes are given only for firm matches. Rows may omit the clone size; those that give it use once, few, many or a size class.

V gene: TRBV11-3
D gene: .
J gene: TRBJ1-4
clone size: .
CDR3 protein: CASSFGPSTNEKLFF
CDR3 DNA: TGTGCCAGCAGCTTTGGGCCCTCAACTAATGAAAAACTGTTTTTT

V gene: TRBV18
D gene: TRBD1
J gene: TRBJ2-2
clone size: .
CDR3 protein: CASSPEQGAITGELFF
CDR3 DNA: TGTGCCAGCTCACCAGAACAGGGGGCAATCACCGGGGAGCTGTTTTTT

V gene: TRBV6-1
D gene: .
J gene: TRBJ2-5
clone size: .
CDR3 protein: CASKTGLQETQYF
CDR3 DNA: TGTGCCAGCAAGACAGGACTCCAAGAGACCCAGTACTTC

V gene: TRBV5-1
D gene: .
J gene: TRBJ1-6
clone size: few
CDR3 protein: CASSLGGSPPLHF
CDR3 DNA: TGCGCCAGCAGTTTAGGCGGCTCTCCACCCCTCCACTTT

V gene: TRBV27
D gene: .
J gene: TRBJ2-7
clone size: .
CDR3 protein: CASSLSVSSYEQYF
CDR3 DNA: TGTGCCAGCAGTTTATCCGTTAGCTCCTACGAGCAGTACTTC

V gene: TRBV6-1
D gene: .
J gene: TRBJ2-5
clone size: .
CDR3 protein: CASSETRETQYF
CDR3 DNA: TGTGCCAGCAGTGAAACCAGAGAGACCCAGTACTTC

V gene: TRBV4-2
D gene: TRBD1
J gene: TRBJ2-1
clone size: few
CDR3 protein: CASSQLRQGSNEQFF
CDR3 DNA: TGTGCCAGCAGCCAACTCAGACAGGGTAGCAATGAGCAGTTCTTC

V gene: TRBV2
D gene: .
J gene: TRBJ1-1
clone size: .
CDR3 protein: CASSEGRVAEAFF
CDR3 DNA: TGTGCCAGCAGTGAAGGCAGGGTGGCTGAAGCTTTCTTT

V gene: TRBV5-1
D gene: TRBD2
J gene: TRBJ2-5
clone size: .
CDR3 protein: CASSSQGQGGQETQYF
CDR3 DNA: TGCGCCAGCAGCTCTCAAGGGCAGGGAGGGCAAGAGACCCAGTACTTC

V gene: TRBV9
D gene: TRBD1
J gene: TRBJ1-1
clone size: once
CDR3 protein: CASSVAGQGRDRGTEAFF
CDR3 DNA: TGTGCCAGCAGCGTAGCTGGACAGGGAAGGGATCGGGGTACTGAAGCTTTCTTT

V gene: TRBV29-1
D gene: TRBD1
J gene: TRBJ2-5
clone size: .
CDR3 protein: CSVEDYRGGETQYF
CDR3 DNA: TGCAGCGTTGAAGATTACAGGGGCGGGGAGACCCAGTACTTC